The 18 T cell receptor beta chains presented below share a single source sample, sequenced in a study of blood T cell repertoires in COVID-19. Method: immunoSEQ multiplex PCR; TCRdb's copy keeps in-frame clones and lacks some. The data show about 52,000 clones, 70% to 85% seen once. Input material: peripheral blood. The receptors stem from a man older than 75 with COVID-19, enrolled during active disease.

This chain links TRBV7-9 with TRBJ1-1, with 8 bases lining up with TRBD1. This CDR3 is 14 amino acids long. CDR1 and CDR2 from the germline V gene are SEHNR and FQNEAQ (reference sequence). The J segment lost 4 bases and the V segment lost 2 bases, leaving 3 bases of the junction unmatched. The chain's CDR3 is CASSLTGGVTEAFF. The CDR3 coding sequence is TGTGCCAGCAGCTTAACAGGGGGGGTCACTGAAGCTTTCTTT. Drawing the rest from reference TRBV7-9 and TRBJ1-1, the complete variable domain is DTGVSQNPRHKITKRGQNVTFRCDPISEHNRLYWYRQTLGQGPEFLTYFQNEAQLEKSRLLSDRFSAERPKGSFSTLEIQRTEQGDSAMYLCASSLTGGVTEAFFGQGTRLTVV.

In its sample, this clone was seen once. This chain uses TRBV5-1 with TRBJ1-1, with D possibly TRBD1 on 6 matching bases. The CDR3 runs to 15 residues. V shed 0 bases and J shed 3 bases, with 12 bases lying between them. Germline CDR1 and CDR2: SGHRS and YFSETQ. The CDR3 reads CASSLVGAGDTEAFF. CDR3 bases: TGCGCCAGCAGCTTGGTGGGGGCGGGGGACACTGAAGCTTTCTTT.

A single count supports this clone. The V call is TRBV9, the J call TRBJ1-4; 10 nucleotides match TRBD1. Germline V gives CDR1 SGDLS, CDR2 YYNGEE. The CDR3 is 14 amino acids. V trimming: 3 bases; J trimming: 5 bases; junction bases outside the gene matches: 1. CDR3 sequence: CASSAGQGNEKLFF. The CDR3 coding sequence is TGTGCCAGCAGCGCGGGACAGGGGAATGAAAAACTGTTTTTT. Filled out from reference TRBV9 and TRBJ1-4, the complete variable domain reads DSGVTQTPKHLITATGQRVTLRCSPRSGDLSVYWYQQSLDQGLQFLIQYYNGEERAKGNILERFSAQQFPDLHSELNLSSLELGDSALYFCASSAGQGNEKLFFGSGTQLSVL.

The gene calls are TRBV2 and TRBJ2-7; perhaps TRBD1 as D (7 bases). V was clipped by 4 bases and J by 2 bases, with 12 bases between them. Germline V CDR1 and CDR2: SNHLY, FYNNEI. The CDR3 runs to 14 residues. CDR3 amino acids: CASSGQGGTYEQYV. CDR3 coding DNA: TGTGCCAGCAGTGGGCAGGGGGGCACCTACGAGCAGTACGTC.

DNA for the CDR3: TGTGCCAGCAGCGTTACAGGGGCCTATGGCTACACCTTC. This encodes CASSVTGAYGYTF. V and J are TRBV9 and TRBJ1-2; 7 bases are shared with TRBD1. Trimming cost V 2 bases and J 4 bases; bases outside gene matches: 2. The CDR3 totals 13 residues. Germline CDR1 SGDLS, CDR2 YYNGEE. Supplemented by reference TRBV9 and TRBJ1-2, the full variable domain reads DSGVTQTPKHLITATGQRVTLRCSPRSGDLSVYWYQQSLDQGLQFLIQYYNGEERAKGNILERFSAQQFPDLHSELNLSSLELGDSALYFCASSVTGAYGYTFGSGTRLTVV.

V gene TRBV5-4 combines with J gene TRBJ1-6; 7 bases are shared with TRBD1. After removal of 6 bases from V and 5 bases from J, the junction contained 8 bases not matched to a gene. The CDR3 extends over 15 amino acids. Germline loops: CDR1 SGHNT, CDR2 YYREEE (reference sequence). The CDR3 DNA reads as TGTGCCAGCACCCAGGGGGGATTCAATAATTCACCCCTCCACTTT. Encoded protein: CASTQGGFNNSPLHF.

The rearrangement uses TRBV29-1 and TRBJ2-3; unclear D gene. V was trimmed by 0 bases and J by 1 base, leaving 8 bases between them. The germline V gene has CDR1 SQVTM and CDR2 ANQGSEA. The CDR3 is 14 amino acids. CDR3 DNA: TGCAGCGTTGAAGAGAGGCTTGGCACAGATACGCAGTATTTT. Translated: CSVEERLGTDTQYF.

The V gene is TRBV24-1, the J gene TRBJ2-2; D possibly corresponds to TRBD1 (6 bases). Germline assignment: CDR1 KGHDR and CDR2 SFDVKD. The ends were cut back, 7 bases at V and 5 bases at J, with 13 bases in the middle. CDR3 size: 14 residues. CDR3 nucleotides: TGTGCCACCAGATCCAACAGGGAAACCGGGGAGCTGTTTTTT. Translating gives CATRSNRETGELFF.

This chain links TRBV5-8 with TRBJ2-7, with D perhaps TRBD1 (5 bases). This CDR3 has 17 amino acids. The germline gives CDR1 SGHTS, CDR2 YDEGEE. The ends were cut back, 3 bases at V and 2 bases at J, with 21 bases in the middle. As DNA, the CDR3 is TGTGCCAGCAGCTCAAACCCTTCCGGCAGGGCCACCTACGAGCAGTACTTC. It encodes CASSSNPSGRATYEQYF. The whole variable domain, remainder taken from reference TRBV5-8 and TRBJ2-7, is EAGVTQSPTHLIKTRGQQATLRCSPISGHTSVYWYQQALGLGLQFLLWYDEGEERNRGNFPPRFSGRQFPNYSSELNVNALELEDSALYLCASSSNPSGRATYEQYFGPGTRLTVT.

CDR3 in amino acids: CASRTGQGVITEAFF. The CDR3 region has the DNA TGTGCCAGCAGAACGGGACAGGGGGTGATCACTGAAGCTTTCTTT. The chain couples TRBV6-4 to TRBJ1-1; 11 bases are shared with TRBD1. CDR1 and CDR2 from the germline V gene are MRHNA and SNTAGT. This CDR3 spans 15 amino acids. J lost 4 bases, V lost 6 bases, and 7 bases had no gene match.

The chain carries TRBV2 and TRBJ2-3, with 10 bases lining up with TRBD2. CDR3 length equals 18 residues. Germline CDR1 is SNHLY and CDR2 is FYNNEI. The trim removed 7 bases at V and 0 bases at J, leaving 13 bases unmatched. For the CDR3, the DNA is TGTGCCAGCACCCCAGGGAGACTAGCGGGCCATAGCACAGATACGCAGTATTTT. The encoded protein is CASTPGRLAGHSTDTQYF.

The chain joins TRBV7-8 to TRBJ1-1, with 10 bases fitting TRBD1. CDR3 size: 15 residues. Germline values: CDR1 SGHVS, CDR2 FQNEAQ. J gave up 2 bases and V 5 bases, and 5 bases lay outside the gene matches. The CDR3: CASSPRQGANTEAFF. CDR3 coding DNA: TGTGCCAGCAGCCCGAGACAGGGGGCCAACACTGAAGCTTTCTTT.

The chain couples TRBV20-1 to TRBJ2-1; no definite D call. V lost 3 bases to trimming and J lost 2 bases, with 23 bases between them. The CDR3 is 18 amino acids. Germline-derived CDR1 and CDR2 are DFQATT and SNEGSKA (reference sequence). For the CDR3, the DNA is TGCAGTGCTAGTGCCGACGTGGAAGTTGATCGGGCCTACAATGAGCAGTTCTTC. Protein product: CSASADVEVDRAYNEQFF.

The gene calls are TRBV5-1 and TRBJ1-2, with D possibly TRBD1 on 6 matching bases. Germline V gene sequence: CDR1 SGHRS, CDR2 YFSETQ. The CDR3 loop spans 14 amino acids. Trimming removed 5 bases from V and 2 bases from J, with 13 bases in between. The CDR3 DNA follows: TGCGCCAGCAGAGACACAGGGACAAACTATGGCTACACCTTC. This gives the protein CASRDTGTNYGYTF.

The rearrangement links TRBV7-2 to TRBJ1-1; D not resolved. This CDR3 is 11 amino acids long. Germline assignment: CDR1 SGHTA and CDR2 FQGNSA. V was cut by 5 bases and J by 3 bases, with 4 bases left in between. The CDR3 loop reads CASSPDTEAFF. The CDR3 nucleotides read TGTGCCAGCAGCCCGGACACTGAAGCTTTCTTT.

This chain connects TRBV5-1 to TRBJ1-1, with TRBD1 matching 8 bases. The CDR3 length is 13 residues. Germline V gene lookup returns CDR1 SGHRS and CDR2 YFSETQ. J lost 1 base, V lost 6 bases, and 2 bases had no gene match. The CDR3 region is CASNDRGNTEAFF. The DNA of the CDR3 is TGCGCCAGCAACGACAGGGGGAACACTGAAGCTTTCTTT.

This clone was found many times. The chain is built from TRBV30 and TRBJ2-7; 9 nucleotides match TRBD1. The J segment lost 3 bases and the V segment lost 1 base, leaving 1 base of the junction unmatched. This CDR3 region has 13 residues. The germline CDR1 and CDR2 sequences are GTSNPN and SVGIG (reference sequence). The CDR3 loop reads CAWSETGGYEQYV. The CDR3, as DNA: TGTGCCTGGAGTGAGACAGGGGGCTACGAGCAGTACGTC.

The rearrangement links TRBV5-5 to TRBJ1-2, with D uncertain. This CDR3 spans 13 amino acids. CDR1 and CDR2 from the germline V gene are SGHKS and YYEKEE (reference sequence). V was clipped by 0 bases and J by 6 bases, with 9 bases between them. In nucleotides, the CDR3 is TGTGCCAGCAGCTTGGTTGACATTGATGGCTACACCTTC. It specifies CASSLVDIDGYTF.